These 28 T cell receptor beta chains share one sample of origin, sequenced in a study of T cell repertoires in cytomegalovirus infection. The antigens of these receptors remain unknown. From the reads, TCRdb called clonotypes with MiXCR, one entry per CDR3 protein. The data contain approximately 110,000 distinct CDR3 sequences, around 28% of them singletons. The sample consisted of CD8+ T cells from cultured PBMCs, taken from culture after CMV antigen stimulation. All receptors come from a human donor in good health (CMV status not recorded). Some clones in this sample may be carry-over from other donors' samples.

The chain is built from TRBV6-5 and TRBJ1-1; TRBD1 is a possible D gene (5 bases). The CDR3 has 17 residues. The germline CDR1 and CDR2 sequences are MNHEY and SVGAGI. V was trimmed by 6 bases and J by 3 bases, leaving 23 bases between them. DNA of the CDR3: TGTGCCAGCAGCTACGGACCGGGACCCTCGGAGGACACTGAAGCTTTCTTT. Residues: CASSYGPGPSEDTEAFF.

Only a few counts were recorded for this clonotype. The gene calls are TRBV5-6 and TRBJ2-7; 10 positions agree with TRBD1. The germline V gene has CDR1 SGHDT and CDR2 YYEEEE. The CDR3 is 13 amino acids. The J segment lost 5 bases and the V segment lost 2 bases, leaving 1 base of the junction unmatched. CDR3 sequence: CASSFGTGDEQYF. The CDR3 nucleotides are TGTGCCAGCAGCTTCGGGACAGGGGACGAGCAGTACTTC. Full variable domain (remainder filled in from reference TRBV5-6 and TRBJ2-7): DAGVTQSPTHLIKTRGQQVTLRCSPKSGHDTVSWYQQALGQGPQFIFQYYEEEERQRGNFPDRFSGHQFPNYSSELNVNALLLGDSALYLCASSFGTGDEQYFGPGTRLTVT.

The rearrangement links TRBV10-3 to TRBJ2-5; the D gene could be TRBD1 or TRBD2 (5 bases each). This CDR3 spans 14 amino acids. Trimming pared 3 bases from V and 1 base from J, leaving 9 bases between. Germline CDR1 is ENHRY and CDR2 is SYGVKD. CDR3 sequence (DNA): TGTGCCATCAGTGATACGGGACCCCAAGAGACCCAGTACTTC. Amino acid sequence: CAISDTGPQETQYF.

This clonotype turned up a few times. The chain is built from TRBV27 and TRBJ1-1; tentatively, D is TRBD1 (5 bases). Germline values: CDR1 MNHEY, CDR2 SMNVEV (reference sequence). V was cut by 6 bases and J by 7 bases, with 18 bases left in between. The CDR3 totals 14 residues. CDR3 region: CASRSKGTGHEAFF. In DNA form, the CDR3 reads TGTGCCAGCAGATCTAAAGGGACTGGGCATGAAGCTTTCTTT.

This clonotype was seen only a few times. This chain uses TRBV6-1 with TRBJ2-7; D uncertain. Germline CDR1 reads MNHNS; CDR2 reads SASEGT. The CDR3 is made up of 11 amino acids. Trimming cost V 11 bases and J 3 bases, with 11 bases left between them. CDR3 in DNA: TGTGCCCTTCGCGAGGACTACGAGCAGTACTTC. Its protein is CALREDYEQYF.

This chain connects TRBV9 to TRBJ1-1, with D perhaps TRBD1 (6 bases). Looked up from germline, CDR1 is SGDLS and CDR2 is YYNGEE. V was clipped by 5 bases and J by 1 base, with 15 bases between them. The CDR3 is 15 residues long. CDR3 region: CASRAGGHPNTEAFF. Here the CDR3 DNA reads TGTGCCAGCAGGGCGGGGGGACATCCGAACACTGAAGCTTTCTTT.

This rearrangement joins TRBV4-1 to TRBJ1-1; no clear D. Germline V lookup: CDR1 MGHRA, CDR2 YSYEKL. Trimming removed 0 bases from V and 4 bases from J, with 9 bases in between. This CDR3 has 14 amino acids. The CDR3, as DNA: TGCGCCAGCAGCCAAGAAATGCGAGGCACTGAAGCTTTCTTT. Its translation: CASSQEMRGTEAFF.

The chain recombines TRBV6-5 with TRBJ2-1; D not certain. The CDR3 runs to 13 residues. The ends were cut back, 0 bases at V and 9 bases at J, with 9 bases in the middle. CDR1 and CDR2 from the germline V gene are MNHEY and SVGAGI. CDR3 coding DNA: TGTGCCAGCAGTTACTCACAGTTCAGTGAGCAGTTCTTC. This encodes CASSYSQFSEQFF.

The chain has TRBV20-1 and TRBJ1-2; D not certain. The CDR3 has 12 residues. Trimming shortened V by 6 bases and J by 0 bases, and 8 bases separated the two germline ends. Germline V lookup: CDR1 DFQATT, CDR2 SNEGSKA (reference sequence). CDR3 DNA sequence: TGCAGTGCCAACCCTGCTAACTATGGCTACACCTTC. Translation gives CSANPANYGYTF.

The V and J genes are TRBV10-3 and TRBJ2-5; D gene ambiguous. There are 14 residues in the CDR3. Germline V CDR1 and CDR2: ENHRY, SYGVKD. Between the trimmed V and J ends, which lost 2 bases and 3 bases, there was a span of 10 bases. CDR3 nucleotide sequence: TGTGCCATCAGTGAGGGAACACTGAAAGAGACCCAGTACTTC. Translating gives CAISEGTLKETQYF.

As DNA, the CDR3 is TGTGCCAGCAGTCTCCCCCCGGGTCCGGGGCCCTACACTGAAGCTTTCTTT. Its translation is CASSLPPGPGPYTEAFF. The gene calls are TRBV27 and TRBJ1-1, with D tentatively TRBD1 (5 bases). Trimming stripped 5 bases from V and 3 bases from J, with 22 bases between. This CDR3 has 17 amino acids. Looked up from germline, CDR1 is MNHEY and CDR2 is SMNVEV (reference sequence).

The chain carries TRBV7-3 and TRBJ2-1; D gene uncertain. The V and J ends lost 5 bases and 3 bases respectively, with 11 bases between them. The germline gives CDR1 SGHTA, CDR2 FQGTGA. The CDR3 sequence is 14 residues long. The CDR3 region is CASSPISDYNEQFF. In DNA form, the CDR3 reads TGTGCCAGCAGCCCTATTTCGGACTACAATGAGCAGTTCTTC.

This clonotype was seen a handful of times. The gene calls are TRBV7-9 and TRBJ2-6; a weak D match, TRBD1 (5 bases). Germline V CDR1 and CDR2: SEHNR, FQNEAQ (reference sequence). The CDR3 sequence is 16 residues long. Trimming pared 2 bases from V and 0 bases from J, leaving 8 bases between. The chain's CDR3 is CASSLPGSSGANVLTF. The CDR3 DNA reads as TGTGCCAGCAGCTTACCAGGGTCCTCTGGGGCCAACGTCCTGACTTTC.

The chain employs TRBV7-1 and TRBJ1-1; 7 bases map to TRBD1. TRBV7-1 is labeled an ORF, and its function is uncertain. Trimming took 3 bases from V and 0 from J; bases not matched to a gene: 4. The CDR3 covers 15 residues. The CDR3 nucleotides are TGTGCCAGCAGCTCTTCACAGGGGATGAACACTGAAGCTTTCTTT. Translating it yields CASSSSQGMNTEAFF.

The rearrangement joins TRBV19 to TRBJ1-1, with a possible D match to TRBD1 (6 bases). Deletions cut 5 bases from V and 9 bases from J, with 16 bases between. In germline, CDR1 is LNHDA, CDR2 SQIVND (reference sequence). The CDR3 spans 13 residues. Here the CDR3 reads CASSGQPTVQAFF. CDR3 nucleotides: TGTGCCAGTAGTGGACAGCCGACAGTGCAAGCTTTCTTT.

The V call is TRBV2, the J call TRBJ2-3, with a weak D call TRBD1 (5 bases). Germline V CDR1 and CDR2: SNHLY, FYNNEI. The CDR3 loop spans 14 amino acids. Trimming pared 5 bases from V and 2 bases from J, leaving 11 bases between. DNA for the CDR3: TGTGCCAGCAGTCCAGGGTTTAACACAGATACGCAGTATTTT. Translating gives CASSPGFNTDTQYF.

This clonotype was recorded many times. V is TRBV4-1 and J is TRBJ1-2; 8 nucleotides match TRBD1. V shed 2 bases and J 6 bases; nucleotides not matched to a gene: 8. Germline V lookup: CDR1 MGHRA, CDR2 YSYEKL. This CDR3 spans 15 amino acids. CDR3 sequence (DNA): TGCGCCAGCAGCCAATGGACAGGGCTACAAGATGGCTACACCTTC. Translation: CASSQWTGLQDGYTF.

The J gene is TRBJ2-5, the V gene TRBV12-3 or TRBV12-4; 10 bases match TRBD2. Trimming cost V 6 bases and J 6 bases; bases outside gene matches: 10. This CDR3 contains 15 residues. Written as DNA, the CDR3 is TGTGCCAGCAGCAAGCTACTAGCGGGGTATAAGACCCAGTACTTC. Its translation is CASSKLLAGYKTQYF.

This clonotype was counted many times. The rearrangement uses TRBV7-9 and TRBJ1-2, with D maybe TRBD1 (6 bases). The length of the CDR3 is 16 residues. The V gene lost 2 bases and the J gene lost 4 bases, with 17 bases spanning the gap. Looked up from germline, CDR1 is SEHNR and CDR2 is FQNEAQ (reference sequence). CDR3 bases: TGTGCCAGCAGCTTAACACGACAGGAGACTGTCTATGGCTACACCTTC. This sequence encodes CASSLTRQETVYGYTF.

The V gene is TRBV4-1, the J gene TRBJ2-5; 10 bases line up with TRBD2. Trimming removed 1 base from V and 5 bases from J; junction bases left unmatched: 4. The length of the CDR3 is 15 residues. Germline CDR1 MGHRA, CDR2 YSYEKL. CDR3 amino acids: CASSQGTSGGETQYF. CDR3 nucleotide sequence: TGCGCCAGCAGCCAAGGGACTAGCGGTGGGGAGACCCAGTACTTC.

This clonotype came up many times. V is TRBV3-1 and J is TRBJ2-7, with D possibly being TRBD1 or TRBD2 (5 bases each). The CDR3 runs 16 residues. Germline CDR1 and CDR2: LGHDT and YNNKEL (reference sequence). Deletions cut 0 bases from V and 3 bases from J, with 15 bases between. CDR3 region: CASSQDYGTDYYEQYF. The CDR3 coding sequence is TGTGCCAGCAGCCAAGATTACGGGACCGACTACTACGAGCAGTACTTC.

The V and J genes are TRBV5-1 and TRBJ2-7; the D gene is possibly TRBD1 (5 bases). The CDR3 is 14 amino acids. V was clipped by 0 bases and J by 0 bases, with 7 bases between them. From germline, CDR1 is SGHRS and CDR2 YFSETQ. The CDR3 DNA is TGCGCCAGCAGCTTGGGACAGCTCTCCTACGAGCAGTACTTC. Its translation: CASSLGQLSYEQYF.

The rearrangement uses TRBV7-2 and TRBJ2-2; D remains ambiguous. This CDR3 comprises 15 residues. Trimming pared 2 bases from V and 1 base from J, leaving 8 bases between. Germline V CDR1 and CDR2: SGHTA, FQGNSA. In nucleotides, the CDR3 is TGTGCCAGCAGCTTACCAAACGGGAACACCGGGGAGCTGTTTTTT. It yields the protein CASSLPNGNTGELFF.

The rearrangement uses TRBV27 and TRBJ1-2; TRBD1 is a possible D gene (5 bases). CDR1 is MNHEY and CDR2 is SMNVEV in the germline V gene (reference sequence). Trimming shortened V by 6 bases and J by 6 bases, and 17 bases separated the two germline ends. There are 14 residues in the CDR3. CDR3 sequence reads: CASSQTWGDDGYTF. CDR3 in DNA: TGTGCCAGCAGCCAGACTTGGGGGGACGATGGCTACACCTTC.

This chain uses TRBV20-1 with TRBJ2-4, with D maybe TRBD2 (6 bases). CDR1 DFQATT and CDR2 SNEGSKA come from the germline V gene (reference sequence). Trimming pared 0 bases from V and 7 bases from J, leaving 13 bases between. The CDR3 is 14 amino acids. CDR3 DNA sequence: TGCAGTGCTAGAGATCTAGTAAGCGGGAACATTCAGTACTTC. Translation gives CSARDLVSGNIQYF.

This rearrangement joins TRBV7-6 to TRBJ1-1; D unresolved. V gave up 5 bases and J gave up 4 bases, with 11 bases separating them. Germline V lookup: CDR1 SGHVS, CDR2 FNYEAQ. The CDR3 is made up of 13 amino acids. CDR3 DNA sequence: TGTGCCAGCAGCCCGGAAGCGAGCACTGAAGCTTTCTTT. Translation gives CASSPEASTEAFF.

This clonotype appeared many times. The V and J genes are TRBV11-2 and TRBJ1-1, with D hard to call. The CDR3 is 13 amino acids. Per germline, CDR1 SGHAT and CDR2 FQNNGV. V lost 5 bases, J lost 7 bases, and 14 bases lay in between. DNA of the CDR3: TGTGCCAGCAGCCAGACAAGAGCCTATGAAGCTTTCTTT. It yields the protein CASSQTRAYEAFF.

The sample holds many counts of this clonotype. The rearrangement links TRBV7-9 to TRBJ2-5; 7 bases agree with TRBD1. V trimming: 4 bases; J trimming: 5 bases; junction bases outside the gene matches: 7. Germline CDR1 SEHNR, CDR2 FQNEAQ (reference sequence). This CDR3 region has 14 residues. The CDR3 nucleotides are TGTGCCAGCAGCTCGACAGGGATGTGGGAGACCCAGTACTTC. This gives the protein CASSSTGMWETQYF.